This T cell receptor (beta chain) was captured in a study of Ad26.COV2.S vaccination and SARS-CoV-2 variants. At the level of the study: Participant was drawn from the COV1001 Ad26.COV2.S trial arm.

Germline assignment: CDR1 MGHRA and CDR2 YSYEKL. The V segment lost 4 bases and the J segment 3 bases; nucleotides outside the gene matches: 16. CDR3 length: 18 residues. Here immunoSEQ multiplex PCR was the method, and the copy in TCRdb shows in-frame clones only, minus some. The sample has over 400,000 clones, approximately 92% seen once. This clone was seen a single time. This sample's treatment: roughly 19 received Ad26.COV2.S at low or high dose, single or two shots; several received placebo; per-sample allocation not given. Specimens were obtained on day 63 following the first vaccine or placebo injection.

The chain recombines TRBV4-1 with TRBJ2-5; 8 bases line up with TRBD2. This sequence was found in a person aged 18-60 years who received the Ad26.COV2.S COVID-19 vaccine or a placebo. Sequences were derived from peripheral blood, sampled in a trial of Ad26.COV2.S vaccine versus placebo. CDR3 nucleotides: TGCGCCAGCAGCCTGGAAGTCCCTGCGGGGGGTCGGAAAGAGACCCAGTACTTC. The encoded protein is CASSLEVPAGGRKETQYF.